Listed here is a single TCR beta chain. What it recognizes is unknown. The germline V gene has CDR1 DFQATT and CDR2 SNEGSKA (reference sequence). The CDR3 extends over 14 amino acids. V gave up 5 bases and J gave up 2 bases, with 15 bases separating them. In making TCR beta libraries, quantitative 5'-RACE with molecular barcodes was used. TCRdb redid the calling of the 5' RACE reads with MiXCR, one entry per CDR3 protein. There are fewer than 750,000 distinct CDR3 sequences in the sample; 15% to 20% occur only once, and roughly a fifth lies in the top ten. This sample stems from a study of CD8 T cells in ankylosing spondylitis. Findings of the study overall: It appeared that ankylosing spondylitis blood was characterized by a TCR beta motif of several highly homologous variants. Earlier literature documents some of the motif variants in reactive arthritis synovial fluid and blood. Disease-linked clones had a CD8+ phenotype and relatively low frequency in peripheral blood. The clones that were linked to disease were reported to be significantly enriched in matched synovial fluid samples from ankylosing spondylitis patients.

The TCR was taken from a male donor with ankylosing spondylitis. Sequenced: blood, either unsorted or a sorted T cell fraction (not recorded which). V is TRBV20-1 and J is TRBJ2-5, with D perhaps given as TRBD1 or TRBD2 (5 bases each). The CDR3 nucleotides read TGCAGTGCTCCCACCGGGACGAAACAAGAGACCCAGTACTTC. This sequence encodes CSAPTGTKQETQYF.